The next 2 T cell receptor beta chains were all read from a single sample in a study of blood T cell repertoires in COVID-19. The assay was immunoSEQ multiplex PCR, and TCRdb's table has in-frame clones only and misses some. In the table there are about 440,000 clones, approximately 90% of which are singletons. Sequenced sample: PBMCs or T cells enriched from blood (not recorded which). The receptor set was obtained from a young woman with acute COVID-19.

CDR3 sequence reads: CASSSRDTGEQYF. DNA for the CDR3: TGTGCCAGCTCATCACGGGACACGGGCGAGCAGTACTTC. The gene calls are TRBV18 and TRBJ2-7, with a tentative D call TRBD1 (6 bases). This CDR3 is built from 13 residues. Germline V lookup: CDR1 KGHSH, CDR2 LQKENI. V shed 5 bases and J shed 6 bases, with 14 bases lying between them. The variable domain in full, with the rest retrieved from reference TRBV18 and TRBJ2-7, is NAGVMQNPRHLVRRRGQEARLRCSPMKGHSHVYWYRQLPEEGLKFMVYLQKENIIDESGMPKERFSAEFPKEGPSILRIQQVVRGDSAAYFCASSSRDTGEQYFGPGTRLTVT.

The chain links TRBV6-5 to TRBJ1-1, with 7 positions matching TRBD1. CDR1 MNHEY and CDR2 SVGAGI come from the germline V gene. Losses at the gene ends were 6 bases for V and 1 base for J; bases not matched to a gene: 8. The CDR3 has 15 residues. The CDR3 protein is CASRPSGQPNTEAFF. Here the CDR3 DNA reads TGTGCCAGCAGACCTTCGGGACAGCCGAACACTGAAGCTTTCTTT.